This T cell receptor beta chain comes out of a study of monozygotic twins with inflammatory bowel disease. Germline assignment: CDR1 SGHRS and CDR2 YFSETQ. The CDR3 sequence is 16 residues long. One entry per CDR3 protein, without DNA, is what TCRdb gives after re-calling the 5' RACE reads. Its table records some 160,000 distinct CDR3 sequences. Note on this clonotype: Its antigen is still unknown.

Whole-study findings and limits: The sharing of clonotypes with others was lower in IBD patients than in healthy twins, especially with disease activity. Cells of different T cell subtypes could not be told apart.

Source material: blood. The sequence came from a human donor with ulcerative colitis or Crohn's disease, or a healthy co-twin of an affected twin (not recorded which). The chain joins TRBV5-1 to TRBJ2-2; TCRdb outputs TRBD2, but without DNA this stays unchecked. Here the CDR3 reads CASSLDPSGRAGELFF.